This T cell receptor beta chain was observed in a study of radiotherapy plus CTLA-4 blockade in lung cancer. Profiling relied on immunoSEQ multiplex PCR, and the TCRdb table lists in-frame clones only, not all of them. The sample includes tens of thousands of clones, around 79% of them seen just once. The CDR3 has 14 amino acids. Trimming pared 0 bases from V and 8 bases from J, leaving 12 bases between. Germline V lookup: CDR1 SGDLS, CDR2 YYNGEE. The input for sequencing was peripheral blood, taken from a patient treated with radiotherapy plus ipilimumab. The chain recombines TRBV9 with TRBJ2-1; D is possibly TRBD2 (5 bases). The TCR originated in a human donor with non-small cell lung cancer who had a complete response to radiotherapy plus ipilimumab. The CDR3 coding sequence is TGTGCCAGCAGCGTAGGATCGGGATATCATGAGCAGTTCTTC. It translates to CASSVGSGYHEQFF.